This T cell receptor (beta chain) was captured in a study of shared clonotypes between healthy human individuals. About the research overall: Donors were a couple of women and three men aged 18 to 49. Whole-study results and caveats: The study sampled only blood, and tissue repertoires likely differ.

Note on this clone: What it binds is unknown.

Germline V gene sequence: CDR1 MNHNS, CDR2 SASEGT. This CDR3 is built from 14 residues. V lost 5 bases, J lost 7 bases, and 17 bases lay in between. TCRdb's table, derived via immunoSEQ multiplex PCR, lists solely in-frame clones and lacks some. The data contain about 730,000 clones, 55% to 80% of them seen just once; the ten biggest clones take up around 1.7%. Sequenced material: memory CD4+ T cells sorted from blood. Subset of the sample: CD45RA-negative fraction. The sequence was obtained from a woman aged 25-40 years in good health. The rearrangement joins TRBV6-1 to TRBJ2-5, with a possible D match to TRBD2 (5 bases). The CDR3 reads CASSKDLEDWTQYF. CDR3 DNA: TGTGCCAGCAGTAAAGATCTGGAGGATTGGACCCAGTACTTC.